The TCR beta chain under discussion was sequenced for a study of shared clonotypes between healthy human individuals. As for the study in general: The cohort had two women and three men, ages 18 to 49. Each donor had three CD4 naive, three CD4 memory, two CD8 naive and one CD8 memory plate.

Study donors comprised healthy, HIV-negative adults devoid of recent acute infection or vaccination. CD4+ cell separation produced CD45RA+ naive and CD45RA-negative memory subsets. Germline CDR1 reads LNHDA; CDR2 reads SQIVND (reference sequence). V was cut by 6 bases and J by 4 bases, with 9 bases left in between. CDR3 length: 12 amino acids. Clones were sequenced by immunoSEQ multiplex PCR, and TCRdb holds only the in-frame ones, with some missing. The table records roughly 2.2 million clones, over 85% of them present only once. The sequencing input was naive CD4+ T cells from PBMCs. Subset noted: CD45RA+ positively selected. This clonotype was obtained from a young man in good health. Some clones in this sample may be carry-over from other donors' samples. The gene calls are TRBV19 and TRBJ1-1, with TRBD1 as a possible D gene (6 bases). As DNA, the CDR3 is TGTGCCAGTAGGCTACAGGGCACTGAAGCTTTCTTT. Translated: CASRLQGTEAFF.